Listed here are 32 T cell receptor beta chains from one sample, sequenced in a study of monozygotic twins with inflammatory bowel disease. From the 5' RACE reads, TCRdb lists one entry per CDR3 protein and no DNA. The sample yields approximately 400,000 distinct CDR3 sequences, of which the top ten take up around 2.4%. What was sequenced was blood. The receptors were sampled from a human donor with ulcerative colitis or Crohn's disease, or a healthy co-twin of an affected twin (not recorded which).

The rearrangement uses TRBV12-3 or TRBV12-4 and TRBJ2-1; TCRdb lists TRBD1, though no DNA is available to test this call. The length of the CDR3 is 13 residues. This chain's CDR3 is CASSLDRGSSQFF.

This chain joins TRBV20-1 and TRBJ2-4; lacking DNA, the TRBD1 call made by TCRdb goes unchecked. The CDR3 is made up of 12 amino acids. Looked up from germline, CDR1 is DFQATT and CDR2 is SNEGSKA (reference sequence). The CDR3 loop is CSAGRQGAIQYF.

This rearrangement joins TRBV5-1 to TRBJ1-1. Germline V lookup: CDR1 SGHRS, CDR2 YFSETQ. The CDR3 sequence is 11 residues long. The chain's CDR3 is CASSLWGEAFF.

The chain carries TRBV20-1 and TRBJ2-2; TCRdb indicates TRBD2, and absent DNA this call remains unverified. The CDR3 is 16 amino acids. Germline assignment: CDR1 DFQATT and CDR2 SNEGSKA (reference sequence). The CDR3 reads CSARDPGGRDPGELFF.

The rearrangement joins TRBV7-6 to TRBJ2-5; without DNA, the TCRdb call of TRBD2 cannot be checked. This CDR3 has 16 amino acids. Germline V gives CDR1 SGHVS, CDR2 FNYEAQ. This CDR3 reads CASSLSRGGPQETQYF. Variable domain in full (rest from reference TRBV7-6 and TRBJ2-5): GAGVSQSPRYKVTKRGQDVALRCDPISGHVSLYWYRQALGQGPEFLTYFNYEAQQDKSGLPNDRFSAERPEGSISTLTIQRTEQRDSAMYRCASSLSRGGPQETQYFGPGTRLLVL.

The V call is TRBV4-3, the J call TRBJ2-3. Germline V gene data show CDR1 as LGHNA and CDR2 as YSLEER. The CDR3 is made up of 15 amino acids. CDR3 residues: CASSQETSLTGTQYF.

The chain has TRBV27 and TRBJ1-1; TCRdb returns TRBD1, unconfirmable since there is no DNA. Germline loops: CDR1 MNHEY, CDR2 SMNVEV (reference sequence). This CDR3 is 23 amino acids long. This chain's CDR3 is CASSLRSGSGTPSAFLMNTEAFF.

The chain joins TRBV10-3 to TRBJ2-3; no DNA is available, so the TRBD2 call from TCRdb remains unchecked. The CDR3 spans 17 residues. The germline gives CDR1 ENHRY, CDR2 SYGVKD. This CDR3 is CAISEPTSGGSTDTQYF.

The V gene is TRBV9, the J gene TRBJ2-1. CDR1 is SGDLS and CDR2 is YYNGEE in the germline V gene. The CDR3 is 15 amino acids. The CDR3 reads CASRSGGSAYNEQFF.

This chain uses TRBV7-9 with TRBJ2-3; TCRdb outputs TRBD1, but without DNA this stays unchecked. This CDR3 spans 14 amino acids. Germline V CDR1 and CDR2: SEHNR, FQNEAQ (reference sequence). CDR3 residues: CASIPGTSADTQYF.

The chain links TRBV18 to TRBJ2-3; TCRdb's D call of TRBD1 is untestable without DNA. The CDR3 extends over 15 amino acids. CDR1 KGHSH and CDR2 LQKENI come from the germline V gene. The CDR3 sequence: CASSRNRPSTDTQYF.

The V gene is TRBV7-9, the J gene TRBJ2-5. CDR3 length equals 16 residues. Germline CDR1 and CDR2: SEHNR and FQNEAQ (reference sequence). This CDR3 is CASSPTEGGPRLTQYF.

The J gene is TRBJ1-5, the V gene TRBV6-1; TCRdb designates TRBD1, a call that cannot be tested without DNA. CDR3 length equals 16 residues. CDR1 is MNHNS, CDR2 SASEGT, per germline. CDR3 region: CASSHFPGQGTQPQHF.

The chain has TRBV19 and TRBJ1-1; TCRdb reports TRBD1, a call that lacks DNA to check it against. Per germline, CDR1 LNHDA and CDR2 SQIVND (reference sequence). The CDR3 contains 14 residues. The CDR3 sequence is CASKIGGTDTEAFF.

The genes are TRBV29-1 and TRBJ2-1. Germline CDR1 SQVTM, CDR2 ANQGSEA. This CDR3 has 11 amino acids. The CDR3 reads CSATGYNEQFF.

The chain combines TRBV7-2 with TRBJ2-3; TCRdb designates TRBD2, a call that cannot be tested without DNA. The CDR3 has 16 residues. The germline gives CDR1 SGHTA, CDR2 FQGNSA. The CDR3: CASSFTPGLRTDTQYF.

The CDR3 region is CASSPPTTNTEAFF. This chain connects TRBV18 to TRBJ1-1. Germline V lookup: CDR1 KGHSH, CDR2 LQKENI. CDR3 length: 14 residues.

V gene TRBV10-3 combines with J gene TRBJ1-1; as DNA is missing, the TRBD1 call by TCRdb cannot be tested. This CDR3 is built from 14 residues. Germline loops: CDR1 ENHRY, CDR2 SYGVKD. CDR3: CAISNRGTNTEAFF.

The V call is TRBV5-1, the J call TRBJ1-1; TCRdb's D gene call, TRBD1, goes unchecked for lack of DNA. This CDR3 spans 17 amino acids. The V gene's germline CDR1 is SGHRS and CDR2 YFSETQ. CDR3 residues: CASSLPPGTPMNTEAFF.

V and J are TRBV7-9 and TRBJ2-1; TCRdb calls TRBD2, which cannot be checked without DNA. Looked up from germline, CDR1 is SEHNR and CDR2 is FQNEAQ (reference sequence). CDR3 length: 14 residues. The CDR3 loop is CASSSGTRSYEQFF.

The V call is TRBV20-1, the J call TRBJ2-7; TCRdb's D call, TRBD1, is unchecked because there is no DNA. The CDR3 contains 13 residues. The V gene's germline CDR1 is DFQATT and CDR2 SNEGSKA (reference sequence). Here the CDR3 reads CSAGDPLNYEQYF.

This sequence joins TRBV29-1 and TRBJ2-3; checking the TCRdb D call of TRBD2 is not possible without DNA. CDR3 size: 11 residues. The germline gives CDR1 SQVTM, CDR2 ANQGSEA. The CDR3 sequence: CSVGGGSTQYF.

This sequence joins TRBV10-3 and TRBJ1-5. Germline CDR1 and CDR2: ENHRY and SYGVKD. CDR3 length: 14 residues. The CDR3 region is CAISESKYGQPQHF.

The rearrangement uses TRBV7-9 and TRBJ2-7; no DNA is available, so the TRBD2 call from TCRdb remains unchecked. The CDR3 spans 15 residues. Per germline, CDR1 SEHNR and CDR2 FQNEAQ (reference sequence). CDR3 sequence: CASSRGLAGDYEQYF.

J is TRBJ1-1 and V is TRBV20-1; TCRdb gives TRBD1 as the D gene, but with no DNA this cannot be confirmed. CDR1 DFQATT and CDR2 SNEGSKA come from the germline V gene (reference sequence). This CDR3 spans 12 amino acids. The CDR3 sequence: CRGQGWDTEAFF.

This chain links TRBV6-1 with TRBJ2-6. Germline V gene lookup returns CDR1 MNHNS and CDR2 SASEGT. The CDR3 runs 15 residues. The CDR3 spells CASSDWTPGANVLTF.

J is TRBJ2-1 and V is TRBV7-9. This CDR3 spans 12 amino acids. The germline gives CDR1 SEHNR, CDR2 FQNEAQ (reference sequence). CDR3 amino acids: CASSYGENEQFF. The complete variable domain, with remaining parts taken from reference TRBV7-9 and TRBJ2-1, reads DTGVSQNPRHKITKRGQNVTFRCDPISEHNRLYWYRQTLGQGPEFLTYFQNEAQLEKSRLLSDRFSAERPKGSFSTLEIQRTEQGDSAMYLCASSYGENEQFFGPGTRLTVL.

The chain employs TRBV24-1 and TRBJ2-1. Germline V gene sequence: CDR1 KGHDR, CDR2 SFDVKD. This CDR3 is 12 amino acids long. CDR3 amino acids: CATEPRGKEQFF.

The chain uses TRBV10-3 and TRBJ1-6; TCRdb indicates TRBD1, and absent DNA this call remains unverified. CDR1 and CDR2 (germline): ENHRY, SYGVKD. The CDR3 sequence is 17 residues long. CDR3 sequence: CAISDPLTRGHNSPLHF.

The V gene is TRBV3-1, the J gene TRBJ2-7. The CDR3 is made up of 14 amino acids. Germline V CDR1 and CDR2: LGHDT, YNNKEL (reference sequence). The CDR3 sequence is CASSQEFGVLEQYF.

This sequence joins TRBV15 and TRBJ1-2; TCRdb lists TRBD1, though no DNA is available to test this call. The CDR3 extends over 14 amino acids. Germline V gene data show CDR1 as LNHNV and CDR2 as YYDKDF (reference sequence). The CDR3 is CATSDRGPSYGYTF.

The chain joins TRBV5-1 to TRBJ2-1; TCRdb names TRBD2, which stays unverified in the absence of DNA. Germline assignment: CDR1 SGHRS and CDR2 YFSETQ. This CDR3 has 15 residues. The CDR3 here is CASSLAGAGYNEQFF.